These 26 T cell receptor beta chains originate from one sample sequenced in a study of T cells in Graves' hyperthyroidism and ophthalmopathy. Template material for amplifying TCR beta CDR3 regions consisted of RNA transcripts. The HTBI primer set served for first-round RT-PCR of the TCR CDR3. TCRdb re-called the multiplex PCR reads through MiXCR, storing one row per CDR3 protein. The sample carries roughly 500,000 distinct CDR3 sequences, 11% to 15% recorded once. Sequencing was performed on blood. The receptors were gathered from a woman younger than 45 with Graves' hyperthyroidism that later progressed to Graves' ophthalmopathy.

The CDR3 here is CASMGVTDTQYF. In nucleotides, the CDR3 is TGCGCCAGCATGGGAGTCACAGATACGCAGTATTTT. The chain employs TRBV5-1 and TRBJ2-3, with D possibly being TRBD2 (5 bases). V lost 6 bases and J 2 bases, leaving 7 bases between the germline ends. Germline V lookup: CDR1 SGHRS, CDR2 YFSETQ. The CDR3 has 12 residues. The variable domain in full, completed from reference TRBV5-1 and TRBJ2-3, reads KAGVTQTPRYLIKTRGQQVTLSCSPISGHRSVSWYQQTPGQGLQFLFEYFSETQRNKGNFPGRFSGRQFSNSRSEMNVSTLELGDSALYLCASMGVTDTQYFGPGTRLTVL.

The V gene is TRBV14, the J gene TRBJ2-5; a possible D gene is TRBD1 (5 bases). The CDR3 sequence is 12 residues long. The germline V and J ends were trimmed by 5 bases and 3 bases, with 7 bases remaining between them. The germline V gene has CDR1 SGHDN and CDR2 FVKESK. CDR3 coding DNA: TGTGCCAGCAGCGTACAGGAAGAGACCCAGTACTTC. This codes for CASSVQEETQYF.

The chain links TRBV9 to TRBJ1-2, with 7 positions matching TRBD1. Losses at the gene ends were 1 base for V and 6 bases for J; bases not matched to a gene: 12. The CDR3 covers 16 residues. Per the germline V gene, CDR1 is SGDLS and CDR2 is YYNGEE. The CDR3 protein is CASSVSPQDREDGYTF. DNA of the CDR3: TGTGCCAGCAGCGTATCGCCCCAAGACAGGGAGGATGGCTACACCTTC.

This clonotype was observed a few times. The rearrangement links TRBV5-4 to TRBJ2-5, with D perhaps given as TRBD1 or TRBD2 (6 bases each). Trimming removed 3 bases at V and 4 bases at J, with 16 bases between. The CDR3 totals 15 residues. In germline, CDR1 is SGHNT, CDR2 YYREEE (reference sequence). The DNA of the CDR3 is TGTGCCAGCAGCTCTGGGGGGCGGGGCACAGAGACCCAGTACTTC. This sequence encodes CASSSGGRGTETQYF.

Many counts were recorded for this clonotype. The V call is TRBV2, the J call TRBJ1-6, with no clear D. Trimming removed 7 bases at V and 6 bases at J, with 4 bases between. Germline lookup yields CDR1 SNHLY and CDR2 FYNNEI. There are 11 residues in the CDR3. CDR3 nucleotides: TGTGCCAGCATGGGTAATTCACCCCTCCACTTT. This gives the protein CASMGNSPLHF.

The rearrangement links TRBV20-1 to TRBJ1-5; D unresolved. V lost 1 base and J lost 3, with 7 bases in between. This CDR3 comprises 13 residues. Germline V CDR1 and CDR2: DFQATT, SNEGSKA (reference sequence). The CDR3 coding sequence is TGCAGTGCTAGAGGGTCACCCAATCAGCCCCAGCATTTT. Amino acids: CSARGSPNQPQHF.

This clonotype was observed many times. The chain uses TRBV7-2 and TRBJ2-1, with D perhaps matching TRBD2 (7 bases). From germline, CDR1 is SGHTA and CDR2 FQGNSA. Trimming left V 1 base short and J 4 bases short, with 14 bases between. This CDR3 region has 16 residues. CDR3 in DNA: TGTGCCAGCAGCTTAGGGGGGGGGCGTACTTACAATGAGCAGTTCTTC. Its protein is CASSLGGGRTYNEQFF. The full variable domain, rest sourced from reference TRBV7-2 and TRBJ2-1, is GAGVSQSPSNKVTEKGKDVELRCDPISGHTALYWYRQSLGQGLEFLIYFQGNSAPDKSGLPSDRFSAERTGGSVSTLTIQRTQQEDSAVYLCASSLGGGRTYNEQFFGPGTRLTVL.

This clonotype has a count of ten or more. The chain is built from TRBV4-1 and TRBJ2-3, with TRBD1 identical over 7 bases. The junction had 7 bases not matched to a gene; V was cut back by 0 bases and J by 4 bases. The germline gives CDR1 MGHRA, CDR2 YSYEKL. The CDR3 is made up of 16 amino acids. Here the CDR3 DNA reads TGCGCCAGCAGCCAAGATCCTGGGCAGGGGGCAGATACGCAGTATTTT. Translation gives CASSQDPGQGADTQYF.

Regarding this clonotype: Without the conserved terminal phenylalanine or tryptophan, this CDR3 likely stems from a read error. The DNA is omitted, as the CDR3 cannot be located on it reliably, and the CDR3 follows TCRdb's listing. The chain combines TRBV18 with TRBJ2-1. Germline V gene sequence: CDR1 KGHSH, CDR2 LQKENI. From its first to its last residue, the CDR3 has 14 amino acids. The CDR3 sequence: CASSPVRSYNEHFV.

This clonotype was counted at least ten times. The rearrangement links TRBV6-1 to TRBJ2-1; TRBD2 matches 12 bases. V was clipped by 4 bases and J by 2 bases; unmatched bases: 9. CDR1 is MNHNS and CDR2 is SASEGT in the germline V gene. The length of the CDR3 is 18 residues. For the CDR3, the DNA is TGTGCCAGCAGTGTAAGACTAGCGGGAGTCTCGGCCTACAATGAGCAGTTCTTC. Amino acid sequence: CASSVRLAGVSAYNEQFF.

The chain uses TRBV7-9 and TRBJ2-7; maybe TRBD1 (6 bases). CDR3 length: 15 residues. V was shortened by 2 bases and J by 2 bases, with 13 bases between the two germline ends. The germline V gene has CDR1 SEHNR and CDR2 FQNEAQ (reference sequence). The CDR3 DNA reads TGTGCCAGCAGCTTATGGGCAGGGGCGGCCTACGAGCAGTACTTC. It specifies CASSLWAGAAYEQYF.

This clonotype was counted many times. J is TRBJ2-5 and V is TRBV14; no firm D call. This CDR3 is built from 17 residues. Germline V lookup: CDR1 SGHDN, CDR2 FVKESK. Trimming took 0 bases from V and 1 from J, leaving 15 bases between them. The CDR3 nucleotides are TGTGCCAGCAGCCAAGAATGGTCGAGACCAGGCCAAGAGACCCAGTACTTC. It encodes CASSQEWSRPGQETQYF.

This clonotype has just a few counts. The chain has TRBV18 and TRBJ2-2, with 9 bases lining up with TRBD2. The V gene end was trimmed by 3 bases and the J gene end by 6 bases; junction bases not matched to a gene: 8. Germline CDR1 KGHSH, CDR2 LQKENI. The CDR3 is 16 residues long. The CDR3 loop reads CASSPGLATNPGELFF. The CDR3 DNA reads as TGTGCCAGCTCACCTGGACTAGCGACAAATCCCGGGGAGCTGTTTTTT.

In this sample, this clonotype turned up many times. The chain combines TRBV12-3 or TRBV12-4 with TRBJ2-6, with D perhaps TRBD1 (7 bases). This CDR3 is built from 18 residues. V lost 6 bases and J lost 0, with 18 bases in between. The CDR3 sequence: CASRPQGGGSSGANVLTF. The CDR3, as DNA: TGTGCCAGCAGGCCTCAGGGGGGCGGCTCCTCTGGGGCCAACGTCCTGACTTTC.

This clonotype was seen at least ten times. This chain links TRBV7-3 with TRBJ1-1; D may be TRBD1 (6 bases). The CDR3 totals 15 residues. V lost 2 bases to trimming and J lost 4 bases, with 14 bases between them. Germline V CDR1 and CDR2: SGHTA, FQGTGA. CDR3: CASSLFSGQTTEAFF. In DNA form, the CDR3 reads TGTGCCAGCAGCTTATTCTCTGGACAGACCACTGAAGCTTTCTTT.

This rearrangement joins TRBV4-2 to TRBJ2-2; D is possibly TRBD1 (5 bases). CDR3 length equals 19 residues. From germline, CDR1 is LGHNA and CDR2 YNFKEQ. The germline V and J ends were trimmed by 0 bases and 1 base, with 18 bases remaining between them. CDR3 residues: CASSQDADWTTENTGELFF. The CDR3 region has the DNA TGTGCCAGCAGCCAAGATGCCGATTGGACGACAGAGAACACCGGGGAGCTGTTTTTT.

The V gene is TRBV20-1, the J gene TRBJ2-5; D is tentatively TRBD1 or TRBD2 (5 bases each). Germline V lookup: CDR1 DFQATT, CDR2 SNEGSKA (reference sequence). Trimming shortened V by 5 bases and J by 2 bases, and 15 bases separated the two germline ends. The length of the CDR3 is 14 residues. CDR3 amino acids: CSASPGPGQETQYF. CDR3 bases: TGCAGTGCTTCTCCGGGACCTGGACAAGAGACCCAGTACTTC.

This clonotype showed up many times. J is TRBJ1-2 and V is TRBV3-1; weak D call: TRBD1 (5 bases). The CDR3 sequence is 16 residues long. Germline V lookup: CDR1 LGHDT, CDR2 YNNKEL (reference sequence). The V gene lost 0 bases and the J gene lost 8 bases, with 19 bases spanning the gap. CDR3 DNA sequence: TGTGCCAGCAGCCAAGAAGGGGCGGGCAGAGCAAGGGGCTACACCTTC. It yields the protein CASSQEGAGRARGYTF.

This clonotype has ten or more counts. The chain is built from TRBV7-3 and TRBJ2-2; D remains ambiguous. The CDR3 runs 16 residues. Looked up from germline, CDR1 is SGHTA and CDR2 is FQGTGA. The ends were cut back, 8 bases at V and 0 bases at J, with 16 bases in the middle. The CDR3 DNA is TGTGCCAGCCGCAACATTGACCGACCGAACACCGGGGAGCTGTTTTTT. Translation: CASRNIDRPNTGELFF.

The table lists this clonotype with many counts. The gene calls are TRBV12-3 or TRBV12-4 and TRBJ1-1; TRBD1 matches 8 bases. CDR3 size: 14 residues. The V segment lost 2 bases and the J segment 5 bases; nucleotides outside the gene matches: 4. In DNA, the CDR3 is TGTGCCAGCAGTTTAAGCAGGGGGCGAACTGAAGCTTTCTTT. Translated: CASSLSRGRTEAFF.

This clonotype came up a few times. The chain employs TRBV19 and TRBJ1-1; D is possibly TRBD1 (6 bases). The CDR3 is 14 amino acids. Germline lookup yields CDR1 LNHDA and CDR2 SQIVND (reference sequence). Trimming pared 5 bases from V and 3 bases from J, leaving 13 bases between. The CDR3 loop reads CASSGYTGYTEAFF. The CDR3 bases are TGTGCCAGTAGTGGCTACACAGGGTACACTGAAGCTTTCTTT.

The chain employs TRBV7-9 and TRBJ1-1; TRBD1 matches 8 bases. With V trimmed by 5 bases and J by 0 bases, 5 bases remained unmatched. The germline gives CDR1 SEHNR, CDR2 FQNEAQ (reference sequence). The CDR3 has 15 amino acids. CDR3 in amino acids: CASSVSTGVNTEAFF. Here the CDR3 DNA reads TGTGCCAGCAGCGTTTCGACAGGGGTGAACACTGAAGCTTTCTTT.

This clonotype was observed many times. V gene TRBV29-1 combines with J gene TRBJ1-1; the D is unclear. There are 13 residues in the CDR3. CDR1 is SQVTM, CDR2 ANQGSEA, per germline. V was pared by 6 bases and J by 0 bases, with 11 bases between. Written as DNA, the CDR3 is TGCAGCGTGAACGACCGGCTGAACACTGAAGCTTTCTTT. Translated, it gives CSVNDRLNTEAFF.

Written as DNA, the CDR3 is TGTGCCAGCAGCTTAGACCTAGCGGGAGATTTAGATACGCAGTATTTT. The encoded protein is CASSLDLAGDLDTQYF. The V call is TRBV11-2, the J call TRBJ2-3; the match to TRBD2 covers 10 bases. This CDR3 contains 16 residues. CDR1 is SGHAT, CDR2 FQNNGV, per germline. V trimming: 0 bases; J trimming: 5 bases; junction bases outside the gene matches: 5.

This clonotype was observed a few times. The gene calls are TRBV14 and TRBJ2-5; weak D call: TRBD2 (6 bases). The germline gives CDR1 SGHDN, CDR2 FVKESK. The ends were cut back, 1 base at V and 5 bases at J, with 14 bases in the middle. The CDR3 covers 15 residues. DNA for the CDR3: TGTGCCAGCAGCCAAGTACCTACGGGAGAGGAGACCCAGTACTTC. Amino acids: CASSQVPTGEETQYF.

In this sample, this clonotype turned up many times. The rearrangement joins TRBV5-1 to TRBJ2-7; 11 bases map to TRBD2. The junction had 13 bases not matched to a gene; V was cut back by 4 bases and J by 1 base. CDR3 length: 18 amino acids. Germline V gives CDR1 SGHRS, CDR2 YFSETQ. The CDR3 DNA follows: TGCGCCAGCAGCCCAAGACTAGCGGGGAGGGCCGATTCCTACGAGCAGTACTTC. This sequence encodes CASSPRLAGRADSYEQYF.